This section outlines one T cell receptor beta chain sequence together with its context. Its matching antigen is unknown. These data originate in a study of beta chain features in type 1 diabetes. Overall study results and limits: The study found moderately but significantly shorter TCRB CDR3s in all four CD4+ subsets of Type 1 diabetes patients.

V was pared by 5 bases and J by 6 bases, with 6 bases of the junction left unmatched. This CDR3 has 15 residues. Germline V gene data show CDR1 as SEHNR and CDR2 as FQNEAQ (reference sequence). Using CD45RO/CCR7/CD25/CD127/CD95/CD27, CD4+ naive, central memory, regulatory and stem cell-like memory cells were sorted. Investigators reverse transcribed all isolated RNA, so they sequenced expressed TCRB transcripts. Sequencing was performed with immunoSEQ multiplex PCR; in TCRdb, only in-frame clones are kept and a portion is missing. The sample comprises 300,000 to 450,000 clones, around 13% of which are singletons, and 0.008% to 0.011% rests with the top ten.

The chain employs TRBV7-9 and TRBJ2-3; 12 bases agree with TRBD2. The TCR comes from a woman aged 18-35 years with type 1 diabetes. The sample comprised naive CD4+ T cells from blood. For the CDR3, the DNA is TGTGCCAGCAGCCCCACTAGCGGGAGGTCGGATACGCAGTATTTT. Encoded protein: CASSPTSGRSDTQYF.